The next 25 T cell receptor beta chains were all read from a single sample in a study of Ad26.COV2.S vaccination and SARS-CoV-2 variants. Produced via immunoSEQ multiplex PCR; TCRdb's table is partial and in-frame only. The data hold about 320,000 clones, with around four fifths observed a single time. Noted treatment: some 19 received Ad26.COV2.S at low or high dose, single or two shots; about 5 received placebo; per-sample allocation not given. Day 63 following the first vaccine or placebo injection was when the samples were taken. The sample in question was peripheral blood, obtained in a trial of Ad26.COV2.S vaccine versus placebo. Receptor source: a person between 18 and 65 years old who received the Ad26.COV2.S COVID-19 vaccine or a placebo.

The V call is TRBV4-1, the J call TRBJ2-5; D is possibly TRBD2 (7 bases). The V end was cut by 4 bases, the J end by 5 bases, with 11 bases between. The CDR3 sequence is 13 residues long. The V gene's germline CDR1 is MGHRA and CDR2 YSYEKL. CDR3 coding DNA: TGCGCCAGCAGCCGGGGGGGCCTTGAGACCCAGTACTTC. The encoded protein is CASSRGGLETQYF.

The sample holds a few counts of this clone. This sequence joins TRBV18 and TRBJ2-1, with TRBD1 identical over 7 bases. The CDR3 contains 15 residues. Germline V gene lookup returns CDR1 KGHSH and CDR2 LQKENI. The junction had 11 bases not matched to a gene; V was cut back by 5 bases and J by 7 bases. The CDR3: CASSFRDSRGNEQFF. CDR3 DNA: TGTGCCAGCTCATTCCGGGACAGTAGAGGAAATGAGCAGTTCTTC.

This clone appeared a single time. V is TRBV7-8 and J is TRBJ1-5; 9 positions match TRBD1. Looked up from germline, CDR1 is SGHVS and CDR2 is FQNEAQ. There are 13 residues in the CDR3. After removal of 5 bases from V and 5 bases from J, the junction contained 1 base not matched to a gene. The CDR3 sequence is CASSRTGDQPQHF. The CDR3 region has the DNA TGTGCCAGCAGCCGGACAGGGGATCAGCCCCAGCATTTT.

The chain carries TRBV9 and TRBJ2-1; D is possibly TRBD1 (5 bases). Germline V gene data show CDR1 as SGDLS and CDR2 as YYNGEE. Trimming took 3 bases from V and 4 from J, leaving 11 bases between them. The CDR3 runs 14 residues. The CDR3 loop is CASSDGASYNEQFF. The CDR3 region has the DNA TGTGCCAGCAGCGATGGGGCCTCTTACAATGAGCAGTTCTTC.

This clone appeared a few times. CDR3 bases: TGTGCCAGCAGCTTTTACCCTCGGGAAGGCACTGAAGCTTTCTTT. This translates into CASSFYPREGTEAFF. This rearrangement joins TRBV11-2 to TRBJ1-1; no clear D gene. Trimming took 3 bases from V and 4 from J, leaving 15 bases between them. Germline lookup yields CDR1 SGHAT and CDR2 FQNNGV. The length of the CDR3 is 15 residues.

The chain employs TRBV14 and TRBJ1-2, with 9 bases that match TRBD1. CDR1 and CDR2 from the germline V gene are SGHDN and FVKESK. Losses at the gene ends were 6 bases for V and 6 bases for J; bases not matched to a gene: 5. The CDR3 covers 13 residues. This CDR3 is CASRTGGSDGYTF. The CDR3 DNA sequence: TGTGCCAGCAGAACAGGGGGCTCGGATGGCTACACCTTC. Using reference TRBV14 and TRBJ1-2 for the parts outside the CDR3, the full variable domain is EAGVTQFPSHSVIEKGQTVTLRCDPISGHDNLYWYRRVMGKEIKFLLHFVKESKQDESGMPNNRFLAERTGGTYSTLKVQPAELEDSGVYFCASRTGGSDGYTFGSGTRLTVV.

The gene calls are TRBV7-3 and TRBJ1-2, with TRBD1 as a possible D gene (5 bases). CDR1 SGHTA and CDR2 FQGTGA come from the germline V gene. The CDR3 is made up of 13 amino acids. The ends were cut back, 2 bases at V and 8 bases at J, with 12 bases in the middle. CDR3 residues: CASSLGQGRGYTF. DNA of the CDR3: TGTGCCAGCAGCTTAGGGCAGGGCCGGGGCTACACCTTC.

The rearrangement links TRBV7-3 to TRBJ1-1; D call uncertain. CDR3 size: 13 residues. The germline V gene has CDR1 SGHTA and CDR2 FQGTGA. Trimming stripped 2 bases from V and 4 bases from J, with 8 bases between. The CDR3 loop is CASSLDGVTEAFF. The CDR3 DNA follows: TGTGCCAGCAGCTTAGATGGGGTCACTGAAGCTTTCTTT.

J is TRBJ1-2 and V is TRBV24-1, with D hard to call. In germline, CDR1 is KGHDR, CDR2 SFDVKD. The CDR3 totals 12 residues. V was trimmed by 2 bases and J by 4 bases, leaving 4 bases between them. CDR3 bases: TGTGCCACCAGTGATTGGTCCTATGGCTACACCTTC. Translated: CATSDWSYGYTF.

This clone showed up just once. V usage is TRBV5-1 and J usage is TRBJ2-5, with TRBD1 matching over 8 bases. The V gene end was trimmed by 6 bases and the J gene end by 11 bases; junction bases not matched to a gene: 21. Per the germline V gene, CDR1 is SGHRS and CDR2 is YFSETQ. The CDR3 consists of 16 residues. The CDR3, as DNA: TGCGCCAGCACCCCAACCTTGGACAGGGAAAGGGGGGTACAGTACTTC. Translated, it gives CASTPTLDRERGVQYF.

In its sample, this clone was seen once. The chain links TRBV2 to TRBJ2-4; TRBD1 aligns across 8 bases. The germline gives CDR1 SNHLY, CDR2 FYNNEI. V shed 5 bases and J 7 bases; nucleotides not matched to a gene: 10. The CDR3 length is 15 residues. CDR3: CASSPYQGAVNIQYF. CDR3 sequence (DNA): TGTGCCAGCAGTCCTTACCAGGGGGCGGTTAACATTCAGTACTTC.

The chain uses TRBV9 and TRBJ2-7; 11 nucleotides match TRBD2. The CDR3 length is 15 residues. Germline V gene lookup returns CDR1 SGDLS and CDR2 YYNGEE. The ends lost 0 bases at V and 5 bases at J; junction bases unmatched: 4. The CDR3 spells CASSVGLAGIDEQYF. Here the CDR3 DNA reads TGTGCCAGCAGCGTAGGACTAGCGGGGATCGACGAGCAGTACTTC.

The table lists this clone with many counts. In DNA, the CDR3 is TGTGCCAGCAGCTTGGTTAGCTCCCAAGAGACCCAGTACTTC. Translation: CASSLVSSQETQYF. This chain connects TRBV5-6 to TRBJ2-5; D gene ambiguous. V lost 0 bases and J lost 1, with 7 bases in between. The CDR3 has 14 amino acids. The germline gives CDR1 SGHDT, CDR2 YYEEEE.

V is TRBV28 and J is TRBJ2-4; 8 nucleotides match TRBD1. Germline V gives CDR1 MDHEN, CDR2 SYDVKM. The CDR3 spans 14 residues. V gave up 3 bases and J gave up 9 bases; unmatched junction bases: 7. The CDR3 loop is CASSFADRDPIQYF. The DNA for the CDR3 is TGTGCCAGCAGTTTTGCGGACAGGGACCCCATTCAGTACTTC.

The chain carries TRBV6-6 and TRBJ1-1; D is unresolved. Trimming took off 5 bases at V and 1 base at J, with 8 bases between the two ends. The CDR3 extends over 13 amino acids. CDR1 is MNHNY and CDR2 is SVGAGI in the germline V gene (reference sequence). CDR3 DNA: TGTGCCAGCAGTCCAGATCCGAACACTGAAGCTTTCTTT. Translated, it gives CASSPDPNTEAFF.

The chain joins TRBV19 to TRBJ1-5; D perhaps matches TRBD1 (6 bases). The CDR3 has 13 amino acids. In germline, CDR1 is LNHDA, CDR2 SQIVND (reference sequence). Between the trimmed V and J ends, which lost 5 bases and 5 bases, there was a span of 10 bases. In DNA form, the CDR3 reads TGTGCCAGTAGTCAGGGGCGGGATCAGCCCCAGCATTTT. It translates to CASSQGRDQPQHF.

J is TRBJ1-4 and V is TRBV28, with a weak D call TRBD1 (5 bases). This CDR3 spans 14 amino acids. Trimming pared 3 bases from V and 10 bases from J, leaving 15 bases between. Germline CDR1 reads MDHEN; CDR2 reads SYDVKM. The CDR3 region is CASSFSQGAGKLFF. In DNA, the CDR3 is TGTGCCAGCAGTTTTTCCCAGGGAGCCGGAAAACTGTTTTTT.

J is TRBJ2-5 and V is TRBV5-8; 11 bases agree with TRBD1. V trimming: 5 bases; J trimming: 5 bases; junction bases outside the gene matches: 8. Germline V gives CDR1 SGHTS, CDR2 YDEGEE. This CDR3 has 15 residues. The CDR3 loop reads CASRFWTGGTETQYF. The CDR3 DNA sequence: TGTGCCAGCAGGTTTTGGACAGGGGGCACGGAGACCCAGTACTTC. The complete variable domain, with remaining parts taken from reference TRBV5-8 and TRBJ2-5, reads EAGVTQSPTHLIKTRGQQATLRCSPISGHTSVYWYQQALGLGLQFLLWYDEGEERNRGNFPPRFSGRQFPNYSSELNVNALELEDSALYLCASRFWTGGTETQYFGPGTRLLVL.

This rearrangement joins TRBV7-9 to TRBJ2-1; 8 bases line up with TRBD2. Germline V lookup: CDR1 SEHNR, CDR2 FQNEAQ (reference sequence). The V segment lost 2 bases and the J segment 5 bases; nucleotides outside the gene matches: 17. CDR3 length equals 19 residues. CDR3 residues: CASSLYQLAGGRGDNEQFF. The CDR3 DNA sequence: TGTGCCAGCAGCTTATATCAACTCGCGGGGGGCCGGGGGGACAATGAGCAGTTCTTC.

This clone has a single count. The rearrangement links TRBV5-5 to TRBJ2-7, with unresolved D. Trimming took off 2 bases at V and 0 bases at J, with 12 bases between the two ends. Germline CDR1 and CDR2: SGHKS and YYEKEE (reference sequence). The CDR3 runs 15 residues. The CDR3 bases are TGTGCCAGCAGCTTCAGAGTCACGGTCTCCTACGAGCAGTACTTC. Amino acids: CASSFRVTVSYEQYF.

This clone was picked up a small number of times. This chain connects TRBV5-4 to TRBJ2-2; no reliable D call. This CDR3 is 17 amino acids long. Trimming stripped 0 bases from V and 0 bases from J, with 12 bases between. CDR1 SGHNT and CDR2 YYREEE come from the germline V gene (reference sequence). The CDR3 bases are TGTGCCAGCAGCTTGGGTCCCCACGGTCCGAACACCGGGGAGCTGTTTTTT. This codes for CASSLGPHGPNTGELFF.

This chain connects TRBV30 to TRBJ1-4; D is unresolved. Germline lookup yields CDR1 GTSNPN and CDR2 SVGIG (reference sequence). The CDR3 runs to 10 residues. The V end lost 2 bases, the J end lost 8 bases, and 3 bases lay between the germline ends. The CDR3 nucleotides are TGTGCCTGGAGTCAAGAAAAACTGTTTTTT. It encodes CAWSQEKLFF.

The rearrangement uses TRBV6-5 and TRBJ1-3; D gene ambiguous. In germline, CDR1 is MNHEY, CDR2 SVGAGI. The CDR3 sequence is 14 residues long. V dropped 5 bases and J dropped 4 bases, with 12 bases sitting between them. CDR3 nucleotides: TGTGCCAGCAGTCCTATGAATTTCGGAAACACCATATATTTT. Translation: CASSPMNFGNTIYF.

This clone was seen a few times. V and J are TRBV5-6 and TRBJ2-1; possibly TRBD1 or TRBD2 for D (7 bases each). Looked up from germline, CDR1 is SGHDT and CDR2 is YYEEEE. CDR3 length equals 15 residues. Trimming took off 4 bases at V and 6 bases at J, with 17 bases between the two ends. The CDR3 loop reads CASSRGLAVSNEQFF. CDR3 in DNA: TGTGCCAGCAGCAGGGGGCTAGCGGTATCCAATGAGCAGTTCTTC.

The chain joins TRBV3-1 (or the pseudogene TRBV3-2) to TRBJ2-3; tentatively, D is TRBD2 (7 bases). In germline, CDR1 is LGHDT, CDR2 YNNKEL (reference sequence). Trimming cost V 2 bases and J 1 base, with 16 bases left between them. The CDR3 has 17 residues. The DNA of the CDR3 is TGTGCCAGCAGCCAATTTGGGCGGGGGCGACGCACAGATACGCAGTATTTT. Its translation: CASSQFGRGRRTDTQYF.